The next 29 T cell receptor beta chains were all read from a single sample in a study of T cell responses to AZD1222 COVID-19 vaccine. Produced via immunoSEQ multiplex PCR; TCRdb's table is partial and in-frame only. In the table there are 180,000 or so clones, roughly 94% of which are singletons. The source material was peripheral blood, sampled on day 0 of AZD1222 vaccination. Receptor source: an adult in good health.

The CDR3 DNA sequence: TGTGCCAGTATCGACTTATTAGGGGGCACTGAAGCTTTCTTT. Encoded protein: CASIDLLGGTEAFF. V and J are TRBV19 and TRBJ1-1, with a tentative D call TRBD1 (6 bases). The CDR3 runs to 14 residues. The germline gives CDR1 LNHDA, CDR2 SQIVND (reference sequence). The V and J ends lost 7 bases and 4 bases respectively, with 16 bases between them.

The V gene is TRBV19, the J gene TRBJ2-1; 8 bases align to TRBD2. With 3 bases clipped from V and 7 bases from J, the junction kept 5 bases outside the gene matches. The germline V gene encodes CDR1 LNHDA and CDR2 SQIVND (reference sequence). The CDR3 is 14 amino acids. The CDR3 is CASSMGGRYNEQFF. CDR3 nucleotide sequence: TGTGCCAGTAGTATGGGCGGGAGGTATAATGAGCAGTTCTTC.

This clone appeared a single time. The chain employs TRBV2 and TRBJ1-3; 9 bases are shared with TRBD1. Losses at the gene ends were 10 bases for V and 3 bases for J; bases not matched to a gene: 7. CDR3 length equals 14 residues. CDR1 SNHLY and CDR2 FYNNEI come from the germline V gene. CDR3 sequence reads: CAKTGGRNGNTIYF. CDR3 bases: TGTGCCAAGACAGGGGGTCGGAATGGAAACACCATATATTTT.

The rearrangement joins TRBV28 to TRBJ2-7; D is perhaps TRBD2 (6 bases). CDR1 MDHEN and CDR2 SYDVKM come from the germline V gene. This CDR3 is built from 14 residues. The germline V and J ends were trimmed by 5 bases and 5 bases, with 16 bases remaining between them. The CDR3 region is CASSPWSLADEQYF. DNA for the CDR3: TGTGCCAGCAGTCCCTGGTCCTTAGCGGACGAGCAGTACTTC.

The genes are TRBV12-3 or TRBV12-4 and TRBJ2-7; D is uncertain. V was pared by 5 bases and J by 9 bases, with 17 bases between. The CDR3 totals 13 residues. This CDR3 is CASSGKGLRRQYF. The CDR3 bases are TGTGCCAGCAGTGGGAAGGGCCTGAGGAGGCAGTACTTC.

V and J are TRBV5-1 and TRBJ2-2; D uncertain. Germline CDR1 is SGHRS and CDR2 is YFSETQ. CDR3 size: 13 residues. The V gene lost 4 bases and the J gene lost 8 bases, with 12 bases spanning the gap. The CDR3 sequence is CASSQTLGGELFF. CDR3 DNA: TGCGCCAGCAGCCAAACTTTGGGAGGGGAGCTGTTTTTT.

The CDR3 DNA reads TGCGCCAGCAGCTTGGTTCTCGGAAGCTCCTACGAGCAGTACTTC. It encodes CASSLVLGSSYEQYF. This chain uses TRBV5-1 with TRBJ2-7, with D uncertain. Germline V gene data show CDR1 as SGHRS and CDR2 as YFSETQ. V lost 0 bases, J lost 0 bases, and 10 bases lay in between. This CDR3 has 15 residues.

This rearrangement joins TRBV4-1 to TRBJ2-3; unclear D gene. V lost 0 bases and J lost 4, with 8 bases in between. The CDR3 runs to 14 residues. Germline CDR1 reads MGHRA; CDR2 reads YSYEKL. The DNA for the CDR3 is TGCGCCAGCAGCCAAGATGCCCAGCCAGATACGCAGTATTTT. Translation: CASSQDAQPDTQYF.

The V gene is TRBV3-1 (or the pseudogene TRBV3-2), the J gene TRBJ2-2; either TRBD1 or TRBD2 may fit D (5 bases each). Germline V gene data show CDR1 as LGHDT and CDR2 as YNNKEL (reference sequence). The length of the CDR3 is 16 residues. V dropped 0 bases and J dropped 6 bases, with 14 bases sitting between them. CDR3 sequence (DNA): TGTGCCAGCAGCCAAGATCGTGGAACGGGGCCCGGGGAGCTGTTTTTT. It codes for CASSQDRGTGPGELFF.

This chain links TRBV3-1 (or the pseudogene TRBV3-2) with TRBJ2-7; 7 bases align to TRBD1. The ends lost 2 bases at V and 4 bases at J; junction bases unmatched: 8. Germline V gene lookup returns CDR1 LGHDT and CDR2 YNNKEL (reference sequence). This CDR3 has 15 residues. The DNA of the CDR3 is TGTGCCAGCAGCCAATGGGGACAGAAAGTATACGAGCAGTACTTC. Translated, it gives CASSQWGQKVYEQYF.

CDR3 region: CASSPRHRGLGETQYF. DNA of the CDR3: TGTGCCAGCAGCCCACGACACAGGGGGCTGGGGGAGACCCAGTACTTC. The chain links TRBV5-4 to TRBJ2-5, with 9 bases lining up with TRBD1. Germline-derived CDR1 and CDR2 are SGHNT and YYREEE (reference sequence). The CDR3 extends over 16 amino acids. Trimming at V came to 4 bases and at J to 5 bases, leaving 12 bases not matched to a gene.

The genes are TRBV29-1 and TRBJ2-7; 9 bases match TRBD1. The CDR3 contains 14 residues. CDR1 and CDR2 from the germline V gene are SQVTM and ANQGSEA. J gave up 2 bases and V 2 bases, and 4 bases lay outside the gene matches. The CDR3 sequence: CSVETGTGPYEQYF. CDR3 sequence (DNA): TGCAGCGTTGAAACTGGGACAGGGCCCTACGAGCAGTACTTC.

This chain links TRBV2 with TRBJ1-2; D is unclear. V was clipped by 3 bases and J by 4 bases, with 12 bases between them. Germline CDR1 is SNHLY and CDR2 is FYNNEI. This CDR3 is 14 amino acids long. CDR3 DNA: TGTGCCAGCAGTGATGAGGGAGGCGGCTATGGCTACACCTTC. This gives the protein CASSDEGGGYGYTF. Based on the CDR3 plus reference TRBV2 and TRBJ1-2, the full variable domain is EPEVTQTPSHQVTQMGQEVILRCVPISNHLYFYWYRQILGQKVEFLVSFYNNEISEKSEIFDDQFSVERPDGSNFTLKIRSTKLEDSAMYFCASSDEGGGYGYTFGSGTRLTVV.

The chain joins TRBV5-5 to TRBJ1-2; unclear D gene. There are 15 residues in the CDR3. The V end was cut by 0 bases, the J end by 5 bases, with 14 bases between. CDR1 and CDR2 (germline): SGHKS, YYEKEE (reference sequence). For the CDR3, the DNA is TGTGCCAGCAGCTTGGCCGGTGAGGGAAGTTATGGCTACACCTTC. Amino acids: CASSLAGEGSYGYTF.

The V and J genes are TRBV6-5 and TRBJ2-7, with D unresolved. The CDR3 totals 13 residues. Germline V gene lookup returns CDR1 MNHEY and CDR2 SVGAGI. Between the trimmed V and J ends, which lost 7 bases and 4 bases, there was a span of 14 bases. CDR3 in amino acids: CASKGTDGYEQYF. CDR3 bases: TGTGCCAGCAAAGGAACGGACGGGTACGAGCAGTACTTC.

The chain combines TRBV27 with TRBJ2-7; TRBD1 is a possible D gene (5 bases). The CDR3 is 13 amino acids. CDR1 is MNHEY, CDR2 SMNVEV, per germline (reference sequence). V lost 6 bases and J lost 3, with 12 bases in between. CDR3 DNA sequence: TGTGCCAGCAGGGACCTAGACAGCTACGAGCAGTACTTC. Encoded protein: CASRDLDSYEQYF.

The V call is TRBV5-1, the J call TRBJ2-1; 10 bases line up with TRBD1. V was pared by 4 bases and J by 7 bases, with 5 bases of the junction left unmatched. The CDR3 has 14 residues. Looked up from germline, CDR1 is SGHRS and CDR2 is YFSETQ. This CDR3 is CASSRDRGLNEQFF. The CDR3 DNA reads as TGCGCCAGCAGCCGAGACAGGGGGCTGAATGAGCAGTTCTTC.

This sequence joins TRBV3-1 (or the pseudogene TRBV3-2) and TRBJ1-5; 7 bases fit TRBD1. Per the germline V gene, CDR1 is LGHDT and CDR2 is YNNKEL (reference sequence). V dropped 1 base and J dropped 7; count of bases not matched to a gene: 1. The CDR3 contains 13 residues. This chain's CDR3 is CASSQGTGQPQHF. CDR3 nucleotide sequence: TGTGCCAGCAGCCAAGGGACAGGCCAGCCCCAGCATTTT.

The chain combines TRBV12-5 with TRBJ2-3; TRBD2 matches 16 bases. This CDR3 comprises 21 residues. CDR1 is LGHNT, CDR2 FRNRAP, per germline. V shed 1 base, J shed 1 base, and the junction held 11 bases outside the gene matches. CDR3 amino acids: CASGLARRGLAGGVGTDTQYF. The CDR3, as DNA: TGTGCTAGTGGTTTGGCACGAAGGGGACTAGCGGGAGGGGTCGGCACAGATACGCAGTATTTT.

The chain links TRBV6-5 to TRBJ2-1, with unresolved D. This CDR3 region has 12 residues. Germline values: CDR1 MNHEY, CDR2 SVGAGI. CDR3 amino acids: CGLQPPVNEQFF. As DNA, the CDR3 is TGTGGCCTTCAGCCCCCGGTCAATGAGCAGTTCTTC.

The V call is TRBV27, the J call TRBJ2-3; the match to TRBD2 covers 14 bases. The J segment lost 3 bases and the V segment lost 6 bases, leaving 11 bases of the junction unmatched. From germline, CDR1 is MNHEY and CDR2 SMNVEV (reference sequence). The CDR3 is made up of 18 amino acids. CDR3 coding DNA: TGTGCCAGCAGGCGACAGGGACTAGCGGGAGCGGGGACAGATACGCAGTATTTT. Residues: CASRRQGLAGAGTDTQYF.

The J gene is TRBJ2-5, the V gene TRBV3-1 (or the pseudogene TRBV3-2); D unresolved. V was cut by 2 bases and J by 0 bases, with 7 bases left in between. Germline CDR1 reads LGHDT; CDR2 reads YNNKEL (reference sequence). This CDR3 is built from 14 residues. The CDR3 DNA is TGTGCCAGCAGCCAAAGGGTGGACCAAGAGACCCAGTACTTC. Residues: CASSQRVDQETQYF.

The chain has TRBV28 and TRBJ1-5; D not resolved. CDR1 and CDR2 from the germline V gene are MDHEN and SYDVKM. Trimming left V 3 bases short and J 1 base short, with 7 bases between. The CDR3 covers 14 residues. The chain's CDR3 is CASSFGGSNQPQHF. In DNA, the CDR3 is TGTGCCAGCAGTTTCGGTGGCAGCAATCAGCCCCAGCATTTT.

The genes are TRBV18 and TRBJ1-1, with D unclear. This CDR3 spans 13 amino acids. CDR1 and CDR2 from the germline V gene are KGHSH and LQKENI. The V end lost 1 base, the J end lost 3 bases, and 6 bases lay between the germline ends. The DNA for the CDR3 is TGTGCCAGCTCACCACAAGTGGACACTGAAGCTTTCTTT. Protein sequence: CASSPQVDTEAFF. Filled out from reference TRBV18 and TRBJ1-1, the complete variable domain reads NAGVMQNPRHLVRRRGQEARLRCSPMKGHSHVYWYRQLPEEGLKFMVYLQKENIIDESGMPKERFSAEFPKEGPSILRIQQVVRGDSAAYFCASSPQVDTEAFFGQGTRLTVV.

V gene TRBV4-1 combines with J gene TRBJ1-2; D is perhaps TRBD1 (5 bases). Trimming stripped 1 base from V and 7 bases from J, with 13 bases between. This CDR3 region has 14 residues. Germline V gene sequence: CDR1 MGHRA, CDR2 YSYEKL. The CDR3 DNA reads TGCGCCAGCAGCCAAGCAATGACAGAGTTTGGCTACACCTTC. This codes for CASSQAMTEFGYTF.

This clone was detected a few times. V is TRBV18 and J is TRBJ2-6, with D unclear. The CDR3 sequence is 14 residues long. The germline gives CDR1 KGHSH, CDR2 LQKENI. Trimming pared 1 base from V and 2 bases from J, leaving 3 bases between. Here the CDR3 DNA reads TGTGCCAGCTCACCACTCACTGGGGCCAACGTCCTGACTTTC. As protein: CASSPLTGANVLTF.

The rearrangement joins TRBV7-6 to TRBJ1-1; D unclear. CDR3 length: 15 residues. Deletions cut 1 base from V and 0 bases from J, with 9 bases between. Germline V gene sequence: CDR1 SGHVS, CDR2 FNYEAQ. CDR3 nucleotide sequence: TGTGCCAGCAGCTTAGACTCATCAGTGAACACTGAAGCTTTCTTT. This sequence encodes CASSLDSSVNTEAFF.

The rearrangement links TRBV5-1 to TRBJ2-1; 8 bases fit TRBD2. The CDR3 is made up of 16 amino acids. Looked up from germline, CDR1 is SGHRS and CDR2 is YFSETQ. Trimming at V came to 2 bases and at J to 3 bases, leaving 7 bases not matched to a gene. In DNA, the CDR3 is TGCGCCAGCAGCTTTAACCAGGGGACTAGCTACAATGAGCAGTTCTTC. Encoded protein: CASSFNQGTSYNEQFF. Using reference TRBV5-1 and TRBJ2-1 for the parts outside the CDR3, the full variable domain is KAGVTQTPRYLIKTRGQQVTLSCSPISGHRSVSWYQQTPGQGLQFLFEYFSETQRNKGNFPGRFSGRQFSNSRSEMNVSTLELGDSALYLCASSFNQGTSYNEQFFGPGTRLTVL.

The rearrangement joins TRBV4-1 to TRBJ2-7, with 7 bases matching TRBD2. The CDR3 sequence is 17 residues long. Per the germline V gene, CDR1 is MGHRA and CDR2 is YSYEKL. V was pared by 1 base and J by 1 base, with 10 bases of the junction left unmatched. DNA of the CDR3: TGCGCCAGCAGCCAAGGGGAGGGTCTAAGGGGTTCCTACGAGCAGTACTTC. Encoded protein: CASSQGEGLRGSYEQYF.